The rows below give T cell receptor beta chains drawn from one sample of a study of blood T cells in healthy people across ages. Using its own MiXCR run on the 5' RACE reads, TCRdb lists one record per CDR3 protein. The sample lists 750,000 to 1,000,000 distinct CDR3 sequences; about 29% were seen once. This sample was shared with a second study, whose subject was T cells of mothers and their children.

Sequences were obtained from blood. These receptors were obtained from a woman between 40 and 50 years old in good health. The CDR3 runs from the conserved cysteine through the conserved F or W. A D gene is named only where the DNA matches it firmly. The size entry is marked missing in some rows and otherwise reads once, few, many or a size class.

>TRBJ1-1|TRBD1|TRBV12-3/TRBV12-4|.
CASSHRTGNTEAFF
TGTGCCAGCAGCCACCGGACAGGAAACACTGAAGCTTTCTTT
>TRBJ2-1|TRBD2|TRBV12-3/TRBV12-4|.
CASTGSGGAYNEQFF
TGTGCCAGCACCGGTAGCGGGGGGGCTTACAATGAGCAGTTCTTC
>TRBJ2-7|TRBD2|TRBV20-1|few
CSAGIAGGSYEQYF
TGCAGTGCTGGAATAGCGGGGGGCTCCTACGAGCAGTACTTC
>TRBJ1-2|TRBD1|TRBV4-2|.
CASSQDGIQGGYGYTF
TGTGCCAGCAGCCAAGATGGTATCCAGGGGGGATATGGCTACACCTTC
>TRBJ2-5|TRBD2|TRBV6-5|few
CASSGSGGPGETQYF
TGTGCCAGCAGCGGGAGCGGGGGGCCGGGAGAGACCCAGTACTTC
>TRBJ2-1|.|TRBV7-7|few
CASSLDSSPEQFF
TGTGCTAGCAGCTTAGATTCGAGCCCTGAGCAGTTCTTC
>TRBJ2-7|.|TRBV27|.
CASSLSLGDISYEQYF
TGTGCCAGCAGTTTATCGTTAGGGGACATCTCCTACGAGCAGTACTTC
>TRBJ1-1|.|TRBV5-1|few
CASSLVAGLNTGAFF
TGCGCCAGCAGCTTGGTTGCGGGGTTGAACACTGGAGCTTTCTTT
>TRBJ1-4|.|TRBV6-5|few
CASSYESSNEKLFF
TGTGCCAGCAGTTACGAGAGTAGCAACGAAAAACTGTTTTTT
>TRBJ2-7|.|TRBV20-1|.
CSARDSGRTYEQYF
TGCAGTGCTAGAGACTCGGGCAGAACCTACGAGCAGTACTTC
>TRBJ2-1|.|TRBV5-1|few
CASSAAGNEQFF
TGCGCCAGCAGCGCGGCTGGCAATGAGCAGTTCTTC
>TRBJ1-1|TRBD1|TRBV18|few
CASRDSPRTEAFF
TGTGCCAGTCGGGACAGTCCCCGCACTGAAGCTTTCTTT
>TRBJ1-2|.|TRBV10-3|few
CAISEGGSRGYTF
TGTGCCATCAGTGAAGGGGGTTCGCGTGGCTACACCTTC
>TRBJ1-5|.|TRBV15|few
CATSYSTGVDQPQHF
TGTGCCACCAGCTACTCCACGGGGGTGGATCAGCCCCAGCATTTT
>TRBJ2-3|.|TRBV4-1|.
CASSQLLPTDTQYF
TGCGCCAGCAGCCAATTGCTTCCCACAGATACGCAGTATTTT
>TRBJ2-5|.|TRBV20-1|many
CSARVESTETQYF
TGCAGTGCTAGAGTGGAGTCGACAGAGACCCAGTACTTC
>TRBJ1-3|TRBD1|TRBV15|.
CATSRERRTGAVPGNTIYF
TGTGCCACCAGCAGAGAAAGAAGGACAGGGGCTGTCCCTGGAAACACCATATATTTT
>TRBJ2-3|TRBD1|TRBV10-3|many
CAISGDHGQGTDTQYF
TGTGCCATCAGTGGGGACCATGGACAGGGCACAGATACGCAGTATTTT
>TRBJ2-7|.|TRBV20-1|few
CSAGGGETYEQYF
TGCAGTGCCGGCGGCGGGGAAACCTACGAGCAGTACTTC
>TRBJ1-1|TRBD1|TRBV4-3|.
CASSQDGQGAYTEAFF
TGCGCCAGCAGCCAAGACGGACAGGGGGCTTACACTGAAGCTTTCTTT
>TRBJ1-1|.|TRBV6-1|.
CASSPEGQMNTEAFF
TGTGCCAGCAGTCCTGAGGGACAAATGAACACTGAAGCTTTCTTT
>TRBJ1-2|.|TRBV29-1|many
CSVDWGDYGYTF
TGCAGCGTTGATTGGGGAGACTATGGCTACACCTTC
>TRBJ2-1|.|TRBV7-7|few
CASSLGDTLTGNEQFF
TGTGCTAGCAGCTTAGGAGACACCCTCACTGGGAATGAGCAGTTCTTC
>TRBJ2-6|.|TRBV7-3|many
CASSFDRANVLTF
TGTGCCAGCAGCTTCGACAGGGCCAACGTCCTGACTTTC
>TRBJ2-7|.|TRBV27|many
CASSFFAGINYEQYF
TGTGCCAGCAGTTTTTTTGCAGGTATTAACTACGAGCAGTACTTC
>TRBJ1-5|.|TRBV25-1|.
CASSGARRVSNQPQHF
TGTGCCAGCAGTGGTGCGCGGAGGGTTAGCAATCAGCCCCAGCATTTT
>TRBJ1-5|TRBD1|TRBV7-3|.
CASSSSGGRGQPQHF
TGTGCCAGCAGCTCATCAGGGGGACGCGGTCAGCCCCAGCATTTT
>TRBJ2-1|.|TRBV11-2|.
CASSTMTKVGFSLQFF
TGTGCCAGCAGCACCATGACAAAGGTGGGGTTCAGCCTCCAGTTCTTC
>TRBJ1-2|.|TRBV3-1|few
CASRETGLNYGYTF
TGTGCCAGCAGGGAGACAGGCCTGAACTATGGCTACACCTTC
>TRBJ2-7|.|TRBV7-8|.
CASSYEAYEQYF
TGTGCCAGCAGCTATGAAGCCTACGAGCAGTACTTC
>TRBJ2-6|TRBD1|TRBV28|.
CASSLYGTGVISGVNVLTF
TGTGCCAGCAGTTTATACGGGACAGGCGTTATCTCTGGGGTCAACGTCCTGACTTTC
>TRBJ1-1|TRBD1|TRBV6-5|.
CASSSDRGQRTEAFF
TGTGCCAGCAGTTCTGACAGGGGGCAGAGGACTGAAGCTTTCTTT
>TRBJ1-4|.|TRBV6-1|few
CASREGLEKLFF
TGTGCCAGCAGAGAGGGGCTTGAAAAACTGTTTTTT
>TRBJ1-2|.|TRBV7-2|.
CASSPGASDTF
TGTGCCAGCAGCCCAGGGGCGTCGGACACCTTC
>TRBJ2-7|.|TRBV7-9|few
CASSLETGQGRGEQYF
TGTGCCAGCAGCCTAGAGACCGGTCAGGGAAGGGGCGAGCAGTACTTC
>TRBJ1-1|TRBD1|TRBV6-6|.
CASRNAGQGAVTEAFF
TGTGCCAGCAGAAACGCGGGACAGGGGGCGGTGACTGAAGCTTTCTTT
>TRBJ2-5|TRBD2|TRBV5-1|many
CASSLHALIGTSGGTQYF
TGCGCCAGCAGCCTACACGCCCTCATAGGGACTAGCGGGGGGACCCAGTACTTC
>TRBJ1-1|TRBD1|TRBV14|.
CASSPRQGWRTEAFF
TGTGCCAGCAGCCCCCGACAGGGTTGGAGGACTGAAGCTTTCTTT
>TRBJ2-5|.|TRBV4-2|many
CASSQDGTHAGETQYF
TGTGCCAGCAGCCAAGACGGGACTCACGCCGGGGAGACCCAGTACTTC
>TRBJ1-6|.|TRBV2|few
CASSDSGQTNSPLHF
TGTGCCAGCAGTGATTCTGGACAGACTAATTCACCCCTCCACTTT
>TRBJ1-5|TRBD1|TRBV13|many
CASSLGQGVQPQHF
TGTGCCAGCAGCTTAGGACAGGGGGTTCAGCCCCAGCATTTT
>TRBJ1-1|.|TRBV20-1|.
CSPRRQSNTEAFF
TGCAGTCCAAGGCGGCAGTCGAACACTGAAGCTTTCTTT
>TRBJ1-5|.|TRBV20-1|few
CSASRPGEAQPQHF
TGCAGTGCTTCACGTCCCGGGGAGGCCCAGCCCCAGCATTTT
>TRBJ1-2|.|TRBV5-1|few
CSSARGIPSANYGYTF
TGCTCTTCAGCGAGGGGGATTCCTAGTGCTAACTATGGCTACACCTTC
>TRBJ2-4|TRBD1|TRBV11-2|.
CASSFDRGGREENIQYF
TGTGCCAGCAGCTTTGACAGGGGGGGAAGAGAGGAAAACATTCAGTACTTC
>TRBJ2-7|.|TRBV7-2|.
CASSLDDRIYEQYF
TGTGCCAGCAGCTTAGATGACAGGATCTACGAGCAGTACTTC